Presented here are 2 T cell receptor beta chains from one specimen sequenced in a study of CD8+ T cells in alopecia areata. As for treatment: oral pan-JAK inhibitor, 5-10 mg twice daily. Reverse transcription of extracted RNA yielded cDNA, which provided the sequencing template. Only in-frame clones appear in the TCRdb table, and some are missing; sequencing was by immunoSEQ multiplex PCR. Of more than 150,000 clones in the sample, about 60% are singletons; the top ten hold about 12%. The sequenced sample was CD8+ T cells sorted from blood, obtained at week 24, from a patient treated with tofacitinib. These receptors originate from a human donor with alopecia areata.

V gene TRBV6-1 combines with J gene TRBJ1-1, with TRBD1 identical over 7 bases. Germline CDR1 is MNHNS and CDR2 is SASEGT. The CDR3 loop spans 16 amino acids. Trimming took 2 bases from V and 2 from J; bases not matched to a gene: 8. CDR3 nucleotide sequence: TGTGCCAGCAGTGAAAACGTTAACAGGGGTAACACTGAAGCTTTCTTT. Protein: CASSENVNRGNTEAFF.

This clone was detected only once. The chain is built from TRBV29-1 and TRBJ2-7, with D possibly being TRBD1 (6 bases). Germline CDR1 is SQVTM and CDR2 is ANQGSEA. This CDR3 contains 11 residues. V was trimmed by 7 bases and J by 3 bases, leaving 10 bases between them. The CDR3 spells CSAHRDYEQYF. CDR3 in DNA: TGCAGCGCCCACAGGGACTACGAGCAGTACTTC.